A single sample gave rise to the 10 T cell receptor beta chains below, sequenced in a study of T cells in tumors after PD-1 blockade. Measured with immunoSEQ multiplex PCR; TCRdb has only the in-frame clones, and not every one. The data hold about 13,000 clones, with about 60% observed a single time. The source material was tumor tissue, sampled before anti-PD-1 treatment. Receptor source: a human donor with cutaneous squamous cell carcinoma.

The genes are TRBV19 and TRBJ1-2; 9 positions agree with TRBD1. This CDR3 is 13 amino acids long. Trimming took 4 bases from V and 9 from J; bases not matched to a gene: 6. Germline V gene lookup returns CDR1 LNHDA and CDR2 SQIVND (reference sequence). The CDR3 is CASSTPGQGSYTF. The DNA for the CDR3 is TGTGCCAGTAGTACACCGGGACAGGGCAGCTACACCTTC.

This sequence joins TRBV7-9 and TRBJ2-3; 10 bases align to TRBD2. Germline-derived CDR1 and CDR2 are SEHNR and FQNEAQ (reference sequence). This CDR3 has 16 residues. V lost 5 bases to trimming and J lost 6 bases; unmatched junction nucleotides: 11. The chain's CDR3 is CASSLHLSGGADTQYF. CDR3 DNA: TGTGCCAGCAGCCTACACCTGAGCGGGGGGGCGGATACGCAGTATTTT.

As for this clone: One end of the junction is discordant with germline, which a read error may explain. V usage is TRBV5-1 and J usage is TRBJ2-1; 9 positions match TRBD2. This CDR3 comprises 14 residues. Germline CDR1 is SGHRS and CDR2 is YFSETQ. DNA of the CDR3: TGCGCCAGCAGCCATAGCGGGGGAGCTAATGAGCGGTTCTTC. It encodes CASSHSGGANERFF.

In this sample, this clone turned up a few times. The rearrangement joins TRBV6-5 to TRBJ1-4; D is ambiguous. The CDR3 is 15 amino acids. The V gene lost 5 bases and the J gene lost 1 base, with 11 bases spanning the gap. The germline V gene encodes CDR1 MNHEY and CDR2 SVGAGI. The CDR3 is CASSPTRVTNEKLFF. CDR3 coding DNA: TGTGCCAGCAGTCCCACTAGGGTAACTAATGAAAAACTGTTTTTT.

V gene TRBV6-2 or TRBV6-3 combines with J gene TRBJ2-7, with D perhaps TRBD1 or TRBD2 (5 bases each). This CDR3 has 16 residues. Germline CDR1 and CDR2: MNHEY and SVGEGT. Trimming removed 2 bases at V and 0 bases at J, with 14 bases between. The CDR3 DNA sequence: TGTGCCAGCAGTTACGGATGGGGGATGAGCTCCTACGAGCAGTACTTC. It translates to CASSYGWGMSSYEQYF.

J is TRBJ2-1 and V is TRBV3-1 (or the pseudogene TRBV3-2), with 10 bases that match TRBD2. J lost 8 bases, V lost 0 bases, and 13 bases had no gene match. CDR1 LGHDT and CDR2 YNNKEL come from the germline V gene (reference sequence). The CDR3 extends over 18 amino acids. CDR3 in DNA: TGTGCCAGCAGCCAAGATGGTCCCTTAGCGGGGGGTTGGGATGAGCAGTTCTTC. It encodes CASSQDGPLAGGWDEQFF.

The V gene is TRBV9, the J gene TRBJ2-2; TRBD1 or TRBD2 may be the D gene (6 bases each). This CDR3 comprises 16 residues. V was trimmed by 0 bases and J by 1 base, leaving 10 bases between them. Germline loops: CDR1 SGDLS, CDR2 YYNGEE. The CDR3 is CASSVDGGGNTGELFF. The DNA of the CDR3 is TGTGCCAGCAGCGTAGACGGGGGCGGGAACACCGGGGAGCTGTTTTTT. Variable domain in full (rest from reference TRBV9 and TRBJ2-2): DSGVTQTPKHLITATGQRVTLRCSPRSGDLSVYWYQQSLDQGLQFLIQYYNGEERAKGNILERFSAQQFPDLHSELNLSSLELGDSALYFCASSVDGGGNTGELFFGEGSRLTVL.

The table lists this clone with a few counts. The chain joins TRBV7-6 to TRBJ2-1; TRBD2 matches 11 bases. CDR1 is SGHVS and CDR2 is FNYEAQ in the germline V gene. V lost 4 bases to trimming and J lost 2 bases; unmatched junction nucleotides: 10. This CDR3 has 18 amino acids. The CDR3: CASSSILLAGATYNEQFF. The CDR3 DNA reads as TGTGCCAGCAGCTCAATCTTACTAGCGGGGGCTACCTACAATGAGCAGTTCTTC.

In this sample, this clone is medium-sized (0.01 to 0.1%). The CDR3 sequence: CASGPDRVHSPLHF. CDR3 nucleotides: TGTGCTAGTGGACCGGACAGGGTTCATTCACCCCTCCACTTT. The V and J genes are TRBV12-5 and TRBJ1-6; the match to TRBD1 covers 8 bases. Trimming removed 6 bases from V and 8 bases from J; junction bases left unmatched: 6. The CDR3 is 14 amino acids. Germline V gene sequence: CDR1 LGHNT, CDR2 FRNRAP.

By frequency in the sample, this clone is medium-sized. J is TRBJ1-5 and V is TRBV5-6, with TRBD1 matching over 7 bases. V shed 6 bases and J 2 bases; nucleotides not matched to a gene: 8. This CDR3 is 15 amino acids long. Germline V lookup: CDR1 SGHDT, CDR2 YYEEEE. The CDR3 sequence is CASTLGGMGNQPQHF. CDR3 DNA: TGTGCCAGCACTCTAGGGGGCATGGGCAATCAGCCCCAGCATTTT.